This TCR beta chain emerged from a study of OX40 agonist ivuxolimab in advanced cancers. Study-wide findings and caveats: In the 0.1-3.0 mg/kg groups, partial responders showed among the lowest expansion. On average, CD8+ T cells had more expanded clones than CD4+.

Notes on this clone: Antigen specificity is unknown.

The data were produced by immunoSEQ multiplex PCR, yet TCRdb's version contains in-frame clones alone and is incomplete. Of about 51,000 clones in the sample, about 77% were seen once. CDR1 and CDR2 from the germline V gene are GTSNPN and SVGIG (reference sequence). The CDR3 consists of 13 residues. Deletions cut 8 bases from V and 8 bases from J, with 16 bases between. This receptor was taken from an adult with an advanced solid tumor such as melanoma, head and neck, liver or kidney cancer. The material was CD4+ or CD8+ T cells sorted from blood, obtained in a trial of the OX40 agonist ivuxolimab. The chain combines TRBV30 with TRBJ1-6, with a weak D call TRBD1 (5 bases). CDR3 coding DNA: TGTGCCACCTCGGGGGGTATTGATTCACCCCTCCACTTT. Translated, it gives CATSGGIDSPLHF.